The 24 T cell receptor beta chains given below trace back to one sample, sequenced in a study of blood T cell repertoires in COVID-19. The table came from immunoSEQ multiplex PCR; TCRdb's copy has only in-frame clones and leaves some out. The sample has about 250,000 clones, roughly four fifths seen once; the top ten hold roughly 9.8%. The material sequenced was peripheral blood. These receptors all come from an elderly man with acute or convalescent COVID-19.

The genes are TRBV2 and TRBJ1-6; 9 bases fit TRBD1. J gave up 7 bases and V 6 bases, and 7 bases lay outside the gene matches. Germline V CDR1 and CDR2: SNHLY, FYNNEI. CDR3 size: 15 residues. CDR3 protein: CASRAPGQGNSPLHF. CDR3 nucleotide sequence: TGTGCCAGCAGGGCTCCGGGACAGGGAAATTCACCCCTCCACTTT. Drawing the rest from reference TRBV2 and TRBJ1-6, the complete variable domain is EPEVTQTPSHQVTQMGQEVILRCVPISNHLYFYWYRQILGQKVEFLVSFYNNEISEKSEIFDDQFSVERPDGSNFTLKIRSTKLEDSAMYFCASRAPGQGNSPLHFGNGTRLTVT.

The J gene is TRBJ1-3, the V gene TRBV19; maybe TRBD1 (5 bases). V lost 6 bases to trimming and J lost 2 bases, with 11 bases between them. CDR1 and CDR2 (germline): LNHDA, SQIVND (reference sequence). This CDR3 contains 14 residues. The chain's CDR3 is CASSQGEPGNTIYF. The CDR3 region has the DNA TGTGCCAGTAGCCAAGGGGAACCTGGAAACACCATATATTTT.

This sequence joins TRBV3-1 (or the pseudogene TRBV3-2) and TRBJ2-1; 10 bases line up with TRBD2. Germline V CDR1 and CDR2: LGHDT, YNNKEL (reference sequence). With 2 bases clipped from V and 2 bases from J, the junction kept 9 bases outside the gene matches. CDR3 length equals 18 residues. The CDR3 nucleotides are TGTGCCAGCAGCCAAAAGCGGGGGGGCCTAAGGCCCTACAATGAGCAGTTCTTC. Translating gives CASSQKRGGLRPYNEQFF.

This clone appeared a single time. The chain carries TRBV25-1 and TRBJ2-7, with D unclear. Germline V gene lookup returns CDR1 MGHDK and CDR2 SYGVNS. The CDR3 runs to 14 residues. V dropped 2 bases and J dropped 0 bases, with 8 bases sitting between them. The CDR3 reads CASSEAGSSYEQYF. The CDR3 nucleotides are TGTGCCAGCAGTGAAGCAGGCAGCTCCTACGAGCAGTACTTC.

V usage is TRBV7-3 and J usage is TRBJ1-4; D might be TRBD1 (6 bases). The germline V gene has CDR1 SGHTA and CDR2 FQGTGA. CDR3 length equals 15 residues. Trimming removed 4 bases at V and 1 base at J, with 10 bases between. CDR3: CASSSTGLTNEKLFF. The CDR3 nucleotides are TGTGCCAGCAGCTCTACAGGGTTAACTAATGAAAAACTGTTTTTT.

The count of this clone is one. Other DNA sequences in this sample translate to the same CDR3. The chain has TRBV24-1 and TRBJ1-1, with D possibly matching TRBD1 (5 bases). The CDR3 is 14 amino acids. Germline V gene data show CDR1 as KGHDR and CDR2 as SFDVKD. Trimming took off 3 bases at V and 4 bases at J, with 11 bases between the two ends. The CDR3 DNA reads TGTGCCACCAGTGATCCTCGGGGGGGCACTGAAGCTTTCTTT. Residues: CATSDPRGGTEAFF.

The chain uses TRBV5-1 and TRBJ1-6; no definite D call. V gave up 7 bases and J gave up 5 bases, with 13 bases separating them. Germline V CDR1 and CDR2: SGHRS, YFSETQ. CDR3 length equals 14 residues. The CDR3 region is CASGRSPDNSPLHF. DNA for the CDR3: TGCGCCAGCGGGAGGTCTCCGGATAATTCACCCCTCCACTTT.

The chain is built from TRBV24-1 and TRBJ2-7; 11 bases are a match to TRBD2. The V gene end was trimmed by 2 bases and the J gene end by 6 bases; junction bases not matched to a gene: 5. Looked up from germline, CDR1 is KGHDR and CDR2 is SFDVKD. This CDR3 region has 15 residues. The CDR3 DNA follows: TGTGCCACCAGTGATTCGGGACTAGCGGACTCCGAGCAGTACTTC. This translates into CATSDSGLADSEQYF.

This clone was observed a handful of times. Other DNA sequences in the same sample also yield this CDR3. The J gene is TRBJ2-7, the V gene TRBV7-9; possibly TRBD1 for D (5 bases). Trimming took off 1 base at V and 3 bases at J, with 7 bases between the two ends. The CDR3 is 13 amino acids. Germline lookup yields CDR1 SEHNR and CDR2 FQNEAQ (reference sequence). The CDR3 protein is CASSLGGGYEQYF. CDR3 DNA sequence: TGTGCCAGCAGCTTAGGGGGCGGCTACGAGCAGTACTTC.

V gene TRBV2 combines with J gene TRBJ2-6; 9 nucleotides line up with TRBD1. The CDR3 consists of 16 residues. The ends lost 7 bases at V and 2 bases at J; junction bases unmatched: 6. Germline V lookup: CDR1 SNHLY, CDR2 FYNNEI. The CDR3 DNA is TGTGCCAGCACCCGGGACAGGGTGGCTGGGGCCAACGTCCTGACTTTC. Translation gives CASTRDRVAGANVLTF.

This clone has just one count. CDR3: CASSLAPVTSGPYEQYF. The CDR3, as DNA: TGTGCCAGCAGCTTAGCGCCAGTGACTAGCGGGCCCTACGAGCAGTACTTC. The chain uses TRBV7-2 and TRBJ2-7; 10 positions agree with TRBD2. V was pared by 0 bases and J by 2 bases, with 7 bases of the junction left unmatched. Per germline, CDR1 SGHTA and CDR2 FQGNSA. The CDR3 runs to 17 residues.

J is TRBJ1-3 and V is TRBV2, with no clear D. V lost 7 bases to trimming and J lost 0 bases, with 19 bases between them. CDR1 is SNHLY and CDR2 is FYNNEI in the germline V gene. The CDR3 spans 17 residues. The CDR3 loop is CASMTTKSLLSGNTIYF. The CDR3 nucleotides read TGTGCCAGCATGACGACAAAAAGTCTACTCTCTGGAAACACCATATATTTT.

This chain joins TRBV6-2 or TRBV6-3 and TRBJ2-7, with 13 bases aligning to TRBD2. The length of the CDR3 is 16 residues. CDR1 is MNHEY and CDR2 is SVGEGT in the germline V gene. Trimming at V came to 6 bases and at J to 6 bases, leaving 11 bases not matched to a gene. CDR3 bases: TGTGCCAGCAGCAGCGACAGGACTAGCGGGAGTCTCGAGCAGTACTTC. The encoded protein is CASSSDRTSGSLEQYF.

This clone turned up a few times. The chain uses TRBV5-1 and TRBJ2-7, with 7 positions matching TRBD1. Trimming cost V 2 bases and J 2 bases; bases outside gene matches: 16. The germline V gene has CDR1 SGHRS and CDR2 YFSETQ. The CDR3 runs 18 residues. The CDR3 is CASSFAPTGYLGTYEQYF. CDR3 coding DNA: TGCGCCAGCAGCTTCGCCCCGACAGGGTACCTAGGTACCTACGAGCAGTACTTC.

This chain connects TRBV19 to TRBJ2-7; D gene unclear. The CDR3 totals 13 residues. CDR1 is LNHDA, CDR2 SQIVND, per germline (reference sequence). Trimming took 3 bases from V and 1 from J, leaving 7 bases between them. CDR3 region: CASSMKHSYEQYF. The CDR3 bases are TGTGCCAGTAGTATGAAGCATTCCTACGAGCAGTACTTC.

This clone occurred once. This rearrangement joins TRBV27 to TRBJ1-6, with 10 positions matching TRBD1. Trimming removed 4 bases from V and 4 bases from J; junction bases left unmatched: 4. This CDR3 is 16 amino acids long. Germline values: CDR1 MNHEY, CDR2 SMNVEV (reference sequence). This CDR3 is CASSSVGQGYNSPLHF. CDR3 sequence (DNA): TGTGCCAGCAGTTCAGTGGGACAGGGGTATAATTCACCCCTCCACTTT.

The V call is TRBV2, the J call TRBJ2-7, with TRBD2 matching 7 bases. J gave up 3 bases and V 2 bases, and 7 bases lay outside the gene matches. CDR3 length equals 15 residues. Germline lookup yields CDR1 SNHLY and CDR2 FYNNEI. CDR3 protein: CASSEQRGPLYEQYF. CDR3 sequence (DNA): TGTGCCAGCAGTGAACAGCGGGGCCCACTCTACGAGCAGTACTTC. Supplemented by reference TRBV2 and TRBJ2-7, the full variable domain reads EPEVTQTPSHQVTQMGQEVILRCVPISNHLYFYWYRQILGQKVEFLVSFYNNEISEKSEIFDDQFSVERPDGSNFTLKIRSTKLEDSAMYFCASSEQRGPLYEQYFGPGTRLTVT.

V and J are TRBV7-9 and TRBJ1-2, with 9 bases lining up with TRBD1. Germline V CDR1 and CDR2: SEHNR, FQNEAQ (reference sequence). The CDR3 loop spans 16 amino acids. V was pared by 4 bases and J by 6 bases, with 12 bases of the junction left unmatched. DNA of the CDR3: TGTGCCAGCAGCTCCTACTCAGGCACAGGGGGCAATGGCTACACCTTC. This codes for CASSSYSGTGGNGYTF.

This sequence joins TRBV20-1 and TRBJ2-7, with D possibly TRBD1 on 6 matching bases. V was pared by 5 bases and J by 4 bases, with 9 bases between. Germline loops: CDR1 DFQATT, CDR2 SNEGSKA (reference sequence). The CDR3 is 11 amino acids. Here the CDR3 DNA reads TGCAGTGCTTTCGACAGGTACGAGCAGTACTTC. As protein: CSAFDRYEQYF.

The chain joins TRBV5-1 to TRBJ2-7, with TRBD2 matching over 14 bases. CDR3 length: 14 amino acids. Germline CDR1 and CDR2: SGHRS and YFSETQ. V lost 3 bases to trimming and J lost 6 bases; unmatched junction nucleotides: 2. The CDR3 nucleotides read TGCGCCAGCAGCTCTGGACTAGCGGGGGGCGAGCAGTACTTC. Its translation: CASSSGLAGGEQYF.

The rearrangement links TRBV4-2 to TRBJ1-5; no reliable D call. Per the germline V gene, CDR1 is LGHNA and CDR2 is YNFKEQ. The CDR3 runs to 14 residues. V lost 1 base and J 0 bases, leaving 4 bases between the germline ends. CDR3 in DNA: TGTGCCAGCAGCCAAGCCGTTAGCAATCAGCCCCAGCATTTT. It encodes CASSQAVSNQPQHF.

This rearrangement joins TRBV5-6 to TRBJ1-2, with unresolved D. The germline gives CDR1 SGHDT, CDR2 YYEEEE. Trimming stripped 2 bases from V and 1 base from J, with 15 bases between. CDR3 length equals 16 residues. CDR3 protein: CASSFSPKGDNYGYTF. The CDR3 region has the DNA TGTGCCAGCAGCTTTTCCCCTAAGGGAGATAACTATGGCTACACCTTC.

The chain employs TRBV5-1 and TRBJ2-1; TRBD2 agrees at 12 bases. Germline lookup yields CDR1 SGHRS and CDR2 YFSETQ. Trimming removed 5 bases from V and 8 bases from J; junction bases left unmatched: 20. The CDR3 length is 19 residues. CDR3 sequence reads: CASRSGTRNPSGRADEQFF. In nucleotides, the CDR3 is TGCGCCAGCAGATCCGGGACAAGGAACCCTAGCGGGAGGGCGGATGAGCAGTTCTTC.

The chain is built from TRBV7-9 and TRBJ1-2; perhaps TRBD1 as D (5 bases). Trimming pared 5 bases from V and 8 bases from J, leaving 12 bases between. Germline V gene data show CDR1 as SEHNR and CDR2 as FQNEAQ (reference sequence). The CDR3 runs to 12 residues. CDR3 sequence reads: CASSIDRGGYTF. The CDR3 region has the DNA TGTGCCAGCAGCATCGACAGAGGAGGCTACACCTTC.